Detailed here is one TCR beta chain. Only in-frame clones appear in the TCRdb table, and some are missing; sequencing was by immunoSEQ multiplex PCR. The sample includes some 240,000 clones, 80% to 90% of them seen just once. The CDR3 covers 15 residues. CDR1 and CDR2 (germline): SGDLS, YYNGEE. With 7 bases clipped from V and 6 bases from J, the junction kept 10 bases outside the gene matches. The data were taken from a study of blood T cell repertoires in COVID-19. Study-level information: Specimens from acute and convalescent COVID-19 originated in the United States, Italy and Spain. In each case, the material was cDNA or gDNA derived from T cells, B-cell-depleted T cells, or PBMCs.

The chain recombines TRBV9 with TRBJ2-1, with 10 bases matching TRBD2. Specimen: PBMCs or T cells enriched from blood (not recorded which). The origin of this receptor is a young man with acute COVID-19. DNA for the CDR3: TGTGCCAGCTCCCATGAGAGCGGGAGGGCCAATGAGCAGTTCTTC. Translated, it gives CASSHESGRANEQFF.